This TCR beta chain is from a study of brain T cells in children with intractable seizures. Remarks on this clone: What it binds is not known.

The method was immunoSEQ multiplex PCR; TCRdb's version includes in-frame clones alone and lacks a portion of them. The sample lists approximately 330,000 clones; 93% were seen once. Described time point: blood from clinic visit 5 months post-surgery; TSC patient then seizure free. Only cases whose brain tissue showed the highest T cell transcript signatures were sequenced. Regarding the study as a whole: Absence of clones before surgery may stem from lower sequencing depth.

Germline V CDR1 and CDR2: MNHEY, SVGEGT. There are 18 residues in the CDR3. V gave up 2 bases and J gave up 4 bases, with 24 bases separating them. This chain connects TRBV6-2 or TRBV6-3 to TRBJ2-7; a possible D gene is TRBD2 (6 bases). This TCR was recovered from a boy younger than two with tuberous sclerosis and intractable seizures. The specimen comprised peripheral blood, sampled roughly 5 months after surgery. CDR3 in DNA: TGTGCCAGCAGTTACGCTACCGGGGGACCGATTTTTAAGTACGAGCAGTACTTC. Translating gives CASSYATGGPIFKYEQYF.